This T cell receptor (beta chain) was sequenced for a study of blood T cell repertoires in COVID-19. Overall study context: Nucleic acid was either cDNA or gDNA, and it came from T cells, B-cell-depleted T cells, or PBMCs.

V was trimmed by 5 bases and J by 0 bases, leaving 11 bases between them. Germline assignment: CDR1 SGHTA and CDR2 FQGNSA. This CDR3 contains 14 residues. Here immunoSEQ multiplex PCR was the method, and the copy in TCRdb shows in-frame clones only, minus some. The sample has roughly 110,000 clones; about two thirds are singletons. Sequenced material: peripheral blood. V is TRBV7-2 and J is TRBJ2-7; a possible D gene is TRBD2 (5 bases). This receptor was obtained from a human donor with acute or convalescent COVID-19. The donor label of this sample is uncertain. CDR3 region: CASSRGLSSYEQYF. The CDR3 coding sequence is TGTGCCAGCAGCCGCGGGCTGAGCTCCTACGAGCAGTACTTC.